The clone carrying this T cell receptor beta chain was detected a few times. The CDR3 loop spans 14 amino acids. The V gene's germline CDR1 is LGHDT and CDR2 YNNKEL (reference sequence). J was trimmed by 9 bases and V by 3 bases; bases with no gene match: 3. This record comes from a study of blood T cell repertoires in COVID-19. Study-level background: Material from acute and convalescent COVID-19 was sourced from the United States, Italy and Spain.

Sequencing used immunoSEQ multiplex PCR; TCRdb keeps in-frame clones, though not all of them. Among approximately 25,000 clones listed, roughly 76% were seen once. The sequence derives from a woman over 75 with acute or convalescent COVID-19. The chain carries TRBV3-1 (or the pseudogene TRBV3-2) and TRBJ2-5; 14 bases fit TRBD2. What was sequenced was peripheral blood. In DNA, the CDR3 is TGTGCCAGCAGCCAGGGGGGACTAGCGGGGGCCCAGTACTTC. Its protein product is CASSQGGLAGAQYF.